The next 32 T cell receptor beta chains were all read from a single sample in a study of fetal regulatory T cell absence and autoimmunity. Here immunoSEQ multiplex PCR was the method, and the copy in TCRdb shows in-frame clones only, minus some. The repertoire holds some 87,000 clones, with roughly 78% as singletons. The sample was pancreas tissue. These receptors were taken from a male donor with IPEX syndrome.

The chain carries TRBV19 and TRBJ2-3; 7 bases are shared with TRBD2. Trimming removed 10 bases from V and 2 bases from J; junction bases left unmatched: 6. This CDR3 spans 13 amino acids. Germline CDR1 is LNHDA and CDR2 is SQIVND (reference sequence). CDR3 loop: CATRLASTDTQYF. The CDR3 region has the DNA TGTGCCACCCGACTAGCTTCCACAGATACGCAGTATTTT.

V gene TRBV4-1 combines with J gene TRBJ2-3; D uncertain. The germline V gene encodes CDR1 MGHRA and CDR2 YSYEKL. Trimming cost V 1 base and J 3 bases, with 11 bases left between them. The CDR3 has 15 amino acids. The CDR3 DNA sequence: TGCGCCAGCAGCCAAGGATCTCGAAGTACAGATACGCAGTATTTT. Encoded protein: CASSQGSRSTDTQYF.

The rearrangement joins TRBV7-9 to TRBJ1-1; a possible D gene is TRBD1 (5 bases). Germline CDR1 is SEHNR and CDR2 is FQNEAQ (reference sequence). The CDR3 sequence is 15 residues long. Trimming took 2 bases from V and 4 from J, leaving 14 bases between them. The CDR3 loop reads CASSLSGGEGTEAFF. CDR3 in DNA: TGTGCCAGCAGCTTATCGGGAGGGGAGGGCACTGAAGCTTTCTTT.

The chain is built from TRBV6-5 and TRBJ2-7; D not resolved. Germline V gene sequence: CDR1 MNHEY, CDR2 SVGAGI. The V end lost 2 bases, the J end lost 10 bases, and 9 bases lay between the germline ends. This CDR3 region has 11 residues. The DNA for the CDR3 is TGTGCCAGCAGTTACGGAACGAGCCAGTACTTC. This sequence encodes CASSYGTSQYF.

This clone was counted a few times. The chain couples TRBV4-2 to TRBJ2-7; D possibly corresponds to TRBD2 (5 bases). Between the trimmed V and J ends, which lost 4 bases and 2 bases, there was a span of 9 bases. This CDR3 is 13 amino acids long. Germline V gene sequence: CDR1 LGHNA, CDR2 YNFKEQ. The CDR3 DNA reads as TGTGCCAGCAGCCGAGGACTCGCCTACGAGCAGTACTTC. Protein: CASSRGLAYEQYF.

CDR3 residues: CASSFGGWNEQFF. The CDR3 DNA is TGTGCCAGCAGTTTCGGGGGGTGGAATGAGCAGTTCTTC. The V gene is TRBV27, the J gene TRBJ2-1; 7 positions match TRBD2. The V and J ends lost 3 bases and 7 bases, in that order; junction bases with no gene match: 3. CDR1 is MNHEY and CDR2 is SMNVEV in the germline V gene (reference sequence). CDR3 length: 13 residues.

This chain joins TRBV5-3 and TRBJ1-3; D ambiguous. TRBV5-3 is recorded as an ORF, its role being uncertain. CDR3 length equals 10 residues. The V gene lost 1 base and the J gene lost 7 bases, with 0 bases spanning the gap. The CDR3 loop is CARSLNTIYF. As DNA, the CDR3 is TGTGCCAGAAGCTTGAACACCATATATTTT.

This clone came up once. The rearrangement uses TRBV2 and TRBJ1-2; possible D gene TRBD1, 6 bases. This CDR3 has 13 residues. V was pared by 5 bases and J by 2 bases, with 9 bases between. Looked up from germline, CDR1 is SNHLY and CDR2 is FYNNEI. The CDR3 here is CASSSGTNYGYTF. CDR3 in DNA: TGTGCCAGCAGTTCCGGGACAAACTATGGCTACACCTTC.

This sequence joins TRBV7-9 and TRBJ2-3; D unclear. This CDR3 region has 16 residues. Germline CDR1 SEHNR, CDR2 FQNEAQ (reference sequence). The germline V and J ends were trimmed by 3 bases and 3 bases, with 16 bases remaining between them. The CDR3 reads CASSFTPPARTDTQYF. As DNA, the CDR3 is TGTGCCAGCAGCTTCACCCCCCCGGCGAGGACAGATACGCAGTATTTT.

In nucleotides, the CDR3 is TGTGCCATCAGTGAGTCTGCTAGCGGCCAAGAGACCCAGTACTTC. Amino acid sequence: CAISESASGQETQYF. V and J are TRBV10-3 and TRBJ2-5, with TRBD2 matching 7 bases. Germline V gene sequence: CDR1 ENHRY, CDR2 SYGVKD. Trimming removed 0 bases from V and 1 base from J; junction bases left unmatched: 2. CDR3 size: 15 residues.

This clone was detected once. The gene calls are TRBV13 and TRBJ2-1, with 7 positions matching TRBD1. Germline loops: CDR1 PRHDT, CDR2 FYEKMQ (reference sequence). There are 21 residues in the CDR3. J lost 0 bases, V lost 1 base, and 18 bases had no gene match. As DNA, the CDR3 is TGTGCCAGCAGCTTAGCCCCTACAGGGGTCGAGGAAAGAGTCTCCTACAATGAGCAGTTCTTC. It encodes CASSLAPTGVEERVSYNEQFF.

This chain uses TRBV14 with TRBJ2-1, with D uncertain. Per germline, CDR1 SGHDN and CDR2 FVKESK. Trimming removed 2 bases at V and 3 bases at J, with 14 bases between. The CDR3 is 16 amino acids. CDR3 coding DNA: TGTGCCAGCAGCCAATCTGTAAATAGTTTCTACAATGAGCAGTTCTTC. Its protein is CASSQSVNSFYNEQFF.

The genes are TRBV19 and TRBJ1-4, with TRBD1 identical over 7 bases. V lost 10 bases and J lost 6; bases outside the gene matches: 8. Germline loops: CDR1 LNHDA, CDR2 SQIVND (reference sequence). The CDR3 totals 13 residues. The CDR3 reads CATRVGTDEKLFF. Here the CDR3 DNA reads TGTGCCACCCGAGTCGGGACAGATGAAAAACTGTTTTTT.

The gene calls are TRBV7-8 and TRBJ1-1, with 7 nucleotides matching TRBD1. CDR3 length: 14 amino acids. Trimming took 6 bases from V and 2 from J; bases not matched to a gene: 6. The V gene's germline CDR1 is SGHVS and CDR2 FQNEAQ. For the CDR3, the DNA is TGTGCCAGCAGTTTCCGGGACAGAAACACTGAAGCTTTCTTT. Its protein is CASSFRDRNTEAFF.

The chain joins TRBV7-6 to TRBJ2-4; D is uncertain. Germline-derived CDR1 and CDR2 are SGHVS and FNYEAQ. The CDR3 spans 15 residues. V was clipped by 5 bases and J by 0 bases, with 11 bases between them. The CDR3 bases are TGTGCCAGCAGCGCAGGAGTCCTAGCCAAAAACATTCAGTACTTC. It yields the protein CASSAGVLAKNIQYF.

The chain couples TRBV6-5 to TRBJ2-7, with D perhaps matching TRBD2 (5 bases). The CDR3 loop spans 16 amino acids. Trimming took 0 bases from V and 1 from J, leaving 13 bases between them. CDR1 MNHEY and CDR2 SVGAGI come from the germline V gene. CDR3 loop: CASSYSVGEWSYEQYF. CDR3 DNA: TGTGCCAGCAGTTACTCGGTGGGAGAGTGGTCCTACGAGCAGTACTTC.

This clone has a handful of counts. The genes are TRBV5-1 and TRBJ1-6; D is perhaps TRBD1 (6 bases). V gave up 4 bases and J gave up 4 bases, with 12 bases separating them. The CDR3 spans 15 residues. Germline V gene data show CDR1 as SGHRS and CDR2 as YFSETQ. The CDR3 DNA is TGCGCCAGCAGCCTACGGGGGGCTTATAATTCACCCCTCCACTTT. Translated, it gives CASSLRGAYNSPLHF.

The sample holds a few counts of this clone. The chain uses TRBV14 and TRBJ2-5; no definite D call. Germline lookup yields CDR1 SGHDN and CDR2 FVKESK. The CDR3 extends over 11 amino acids. Deletions cut 1 base from V and 5 bases from J, with 2 bases between. Here the CDR3 reads CASSQVETQYF. The CDR3 DNA follows: TGTGCCAGCAGCCAAGTGGAGACCCAGTACTTC.

CDR3 bases: TGCAGCGTTGAAGTTGACACTGAAGCTTTCTTT. Protein sequence: CSVEVDTEAFF. The chain has TRBV29-1 and TRBJ1-1; D gene ambiguous. V lost 1 base to trimming and J lost 3 bases, with 3 bases between them. The CDR3 runs 11 residues. Per germline, CDR1 SQVTM and CDR2 ANQGSEA.

This chain connects TRBV18 to TRBJ1-2; 7 bases match TRBD1. Germline CDR1 is KGHSH and CDR2 is LQKENI. The CDR3 is made up of 16 amino acids. The J segment lost 5 bases and the V segment lost 1 base, leaving 10 bases of the junction unmatched. CDR3 loop: CASSPQRQGALYGYTF. CDR3 bases: TGTGCCAGCTCACCACAGAGACAGGGTGCCCTTTATGGCTACACCTTC.

This chain uses TRBV11-2 with TRBJ2-3; 8 nucleotides match TRBD2. The CDR3 sequence is 17 residues long. Trimming took 5 bases from V and 0 from J; bases not matched to a gene: 10. Germline values: CDR1 SGHAT, CDR2 FQNNGV. CDR3 bases: TGTGCCAGCAGCCCTCCCCGAGCGGGGGCGAGCACAGATACGCAGTATTTT. This translates into CASSPPRAGASTDTQYF.

The chain links TRBV5-1 to TRBJ2-2; D may be TRBD2 (6 bases). The CDR3 has 16 residues. Germline values: CDR1 SGHRS, CDR2 YFSETQ. Deletions cut 0 bases from V and 1 base from J, with 10 bases between. As DNA, the CDR3 is TGCGCCAGCAGCTTGGATGGCGGGAAGAACACCGGGGAGCTGTTTTTT. It codes for CASSLDGGKNTGELFF.

This clone was observed once. The V call is TRBV9, the J call TRBJ2-7; 8 bases agree with TRBD1. CDR1 is SGDLS, CDR2 YYNGEE, per germline. The CDR3 sequence is 14 residues long. J lost 4 bases, V lost 3 bases, and 6 bases had no gene match. CDR3 DNA sequence: TGTGCCAGCAGCGCAGGGGGCTTAGGGTACGAGCAGTACTTC. Residues: CASSAGGLGYEQYF.

This chain joins TRBV7-2 and TRBJ2-1; 13 bases map to TRBD2. Germline V gives CDR1 SGHTA, CDR2 FQGNSA. The CDR3 contains 15 residues. V lost 3 bases to trimming and J lost 6 bases; unmatched junction nucleotides: 2. CDR3 in DNA: TGTGCCAGCAGCTTGGGACTAGCGGGGAGCAATGAGCAGTTCTTC. This gives the protein CASSLGLAGSNEQFF. The whole variable domain, remainder taken from reference TRBV7-2 and TRBJ2-1, is GAGVSQSPSNKVTEKGKDVELRCDPISGHTALYWYRQSLGQGLEFLIYFQGNSAPDKSGLPSDRFSAERTGGSVSTLTIQRTQQEDSAVYLCASSLGLAGSNEQFFGPGTRLTVL.

The V gene is TRBV7-9, the J gene TRBJ1-2; D remains ambiguous. CDR3 length: 13 amino acids. From germline, CDR1 is SEHNR and CDR2 FQNEAQ (reference sequence). V gave up 1 base and J gave up 2 bases, with 5 bases separating them. The CDR3 reads CASSLEGNYGYTF. In DNA, the CDR3 is TGTGCCAGCAGCTTAGAGGGCAACTATGGCTACACCTTC.

This clone was counted once. The J gene is TRBJ2-7, the V gene TRBV14; the match to TRBD1 covers 8 bases. J gave up 1 base and V 4 bases, and 9 bases lay outside the gene matches. This CDR3 contains 16 residues. Germline V gene data show CDR1 as SGHDN and CDR2 as FVKESK. The CDR3 protein is CASSRLGDRTSYEQYF. The DNA of the CDR3 is TGTGCCAGCAGCCGACTGGGGGACAGGACATCCTACGAGCAGTACTTC.

This rearrangement joins TRBV6-6 to TRBJ2-4; the D is unclear. Germline CDR1 MNHNY, CDR2 SVGAGI (reference sequence). Deletions cut 6 bases from V and 2 bases from J, with 14 bases between. The CDR3 consists of 15 residues. The chain's CDR3 is CASSSGRLSKNIQYF. CDR3 nucleotides: TGTGCCAGCAGCTCCGGACGTCTTTCCAAAAACATTCAGTACTTC.

The chain couples TRBV5-6 to TRBJ1-5; D gene uncertain. Germline V gene data show CDR1 as SGHDT and CDR2 as YYEEEE. CDR3 length: 14 amino acids. V was pared by 1 base and J by 3 bases, with 8 bases between. The CDR3 reads CASSLYSPNQPQHF. The CDR3 DNA reads as TGTGCCAGCAGCTTGTACAGCCCCAATCAGCCCCAGCATTTT.

V usage is TRBV4-3 and J usage is TRBJ2-7, with D possibly matching TRBD1 (6 bases). Between the trimmed V and J ends, which lost 3 bases and 3 bases, there was a span of 15 bases. The CDR3 runs 15 residues. The germline gives CDR1 LGHNA, CDR2 YSLEER. This CDR3 reads CASSQMATGNYEQYF. The CDR3 DNA is TGCGCCAGCAGCCAGATGGCGACAGGTAACTACGAGCAGTACTTC.

The chain employs TRBV7-2 and TRBJ2-1; 10 bases match TRBD2. Germline V gene data show CDR1 as SGHTA and CDR2 as FQGNSA. V shed 11 bases, J shed 6 bases, and the junction held 7 bases outside the gene matches. The CDR3 loop spans 13 amino acids. In DNA, the CDR3 is TGTGCCGCTAGCGGGAGTTGGTCCAATGAGCAGTTCTTC. Translating it yields CAASGSWSNEQFF.

This rearrangement joins TRBV9 to TRBJ2-3; a possible D gene is TRBD2 (7 bases). From germline, CDR1 is SGDLS and CDR2 YYNGEE. Deletions cut 2 bases from V and 6 bases from J, with 16 bases between. The CDR3 spans 15 residues. CDR3: CASSVYRGGMDTQYF. CDR3 bases: TGTGCCAGCAGCGTTTATAGGGGGGGTATGGATACGCAGTATTTT.

There are a few counts of this clone. The rearrangement uses TRBV30 and TRBJ2-1; D is unresolved. The CDR3 contains 13 residues. CDR1 is GTSNPN and CDR2 is SVGIG in the germline V gene (reference sequence). V dropped 0 bases and J dropped 5 bases, with 8 bases sitting between them. The DNA for the CDR3 is TGTGCCTGGAGTGTCGGCCGGGACAATGAGCAGTTCTTC. This translates into CAWSVGRDNEQFF.